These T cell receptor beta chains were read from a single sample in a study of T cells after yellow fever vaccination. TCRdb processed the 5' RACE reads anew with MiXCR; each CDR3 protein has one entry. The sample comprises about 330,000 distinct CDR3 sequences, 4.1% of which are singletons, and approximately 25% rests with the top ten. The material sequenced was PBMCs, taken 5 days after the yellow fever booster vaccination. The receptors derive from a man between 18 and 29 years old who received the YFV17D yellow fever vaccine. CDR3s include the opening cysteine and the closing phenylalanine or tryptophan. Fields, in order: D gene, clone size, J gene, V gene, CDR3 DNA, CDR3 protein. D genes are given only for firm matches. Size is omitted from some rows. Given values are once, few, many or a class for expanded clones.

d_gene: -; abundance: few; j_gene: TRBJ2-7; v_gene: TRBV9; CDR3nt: TGTGCCAGCAGCGTAGATGCAGGGGCGGACGAGCAGTACTTC; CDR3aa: CASSVDAGADEQYF
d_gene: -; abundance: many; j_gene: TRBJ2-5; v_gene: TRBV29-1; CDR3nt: TGCAGCGTTGAGACCGGTCCCGAGACCCAGTACTTC; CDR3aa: CSVETGPETQYF
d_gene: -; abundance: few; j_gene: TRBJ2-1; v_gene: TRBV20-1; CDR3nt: TGCAGTGCTAGGAATCTTGAGCAGTTCTTC; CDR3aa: CSARNLEQFF
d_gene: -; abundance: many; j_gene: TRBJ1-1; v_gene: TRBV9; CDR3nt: TGTGCCAGCAGCGTAGGCTCGCCGGGGGCCACTGAAGCTTTCTTT; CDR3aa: CASSVGSPGATEAFF
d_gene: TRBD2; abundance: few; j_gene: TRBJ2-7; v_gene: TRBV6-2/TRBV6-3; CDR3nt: TGTGCCAGCAGTTACTCCCCGACTAGCGGGGTCCACGAGCAGTACTTC; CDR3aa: CASSYSPTSGVHEQYF
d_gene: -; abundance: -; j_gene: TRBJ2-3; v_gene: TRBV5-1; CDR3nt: TGCGCCAGCAGCTTCGAGGGGGATACGCAGTATTTT; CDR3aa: CASSFEGDTQYF
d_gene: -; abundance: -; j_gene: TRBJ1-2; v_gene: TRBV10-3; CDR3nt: TGTGCCATCAGAGATAACGGGCCCACCTATGGCTACACCTTC; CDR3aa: CAIRDNGPTYGYTF
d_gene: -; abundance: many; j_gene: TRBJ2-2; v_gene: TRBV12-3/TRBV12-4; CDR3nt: TGTGCCAGCAGTTTGACCCGCACCGGGGAGCTGTTTTTT; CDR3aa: CASSLTRTGELFF
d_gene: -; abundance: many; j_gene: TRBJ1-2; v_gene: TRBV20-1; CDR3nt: TGCAGTGCTAGAAACCCCCTGACCGGCTACACCTTC; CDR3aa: CSARNPLTGYTF
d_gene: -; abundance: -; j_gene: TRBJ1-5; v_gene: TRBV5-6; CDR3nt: TGTGCCAGCAGCTTTATCGGGGATCAGCCCCAGCATTTT; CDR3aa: CASSFIGDQPQHF
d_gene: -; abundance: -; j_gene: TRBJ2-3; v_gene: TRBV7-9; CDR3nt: TGTGCCAGCAGCTTAGTTCAGGTCTTGAGGCGGACACCCCCCACCTATACGCAGTATTTT; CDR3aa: CASSLVQVLRRTPPTYTQYF
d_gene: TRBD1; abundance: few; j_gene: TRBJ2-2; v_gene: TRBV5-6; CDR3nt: TGTGCCAGCAGCTGGAGGGACAGGGGGCTGAACACCGGGGAGCTGTTTTTT; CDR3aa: CASSWRDRGLNTGELFF
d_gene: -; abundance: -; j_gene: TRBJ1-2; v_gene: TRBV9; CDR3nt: TGTGCCAGCAGCCTAGACTACCGGGGCCTGTACACCTTC; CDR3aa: CASSLDYRGLYTF
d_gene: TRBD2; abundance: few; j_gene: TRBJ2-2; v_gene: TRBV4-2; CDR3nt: TGTGCCAGCAGCCAAACTAGCGGGGCAACCGGGGAGCTGTTTTTT; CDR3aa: CASSQTSGATGELFF
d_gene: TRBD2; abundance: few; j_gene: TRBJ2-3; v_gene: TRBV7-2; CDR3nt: TGTGCCAGCAGCCCCAGCGGGGTCTGGGATACGCAGTATTTT; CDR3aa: CASSPSGVWDTQYF
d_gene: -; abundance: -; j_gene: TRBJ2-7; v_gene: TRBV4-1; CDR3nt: TGCGCCAGCAGCCAAACTTCGTGGAAGCAGTACTTC; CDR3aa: CASSQTSWKQYF
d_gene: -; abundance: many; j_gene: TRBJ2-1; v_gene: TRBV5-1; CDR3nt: TGCGCCAGCAGCAAAGGGGACCGGGAGTCCTACAATGAGCAGTTCTTC; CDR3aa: CASSKGDRESYNEQFF
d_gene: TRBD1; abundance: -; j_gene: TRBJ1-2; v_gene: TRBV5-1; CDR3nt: TGCGCCAGCAGCTCGTCCGGGACAGGGGGTGGCTACACCTTC; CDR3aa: CASSSSGTGGGYTF
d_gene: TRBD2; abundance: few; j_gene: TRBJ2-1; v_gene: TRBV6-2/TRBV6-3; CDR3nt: TGTGCCAGCAGCAGAATAGCGGGGGTTTCGGACAATGAGCAGTTCTTC; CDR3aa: CASSRIAGVSDNEQFF
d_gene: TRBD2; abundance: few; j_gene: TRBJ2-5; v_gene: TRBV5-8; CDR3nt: TGTGCCAGCAGCTCTCCCGGGACTAGCGTCACAGAGACCCAGTACTTC; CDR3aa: CASSSPGTSVTETQYF
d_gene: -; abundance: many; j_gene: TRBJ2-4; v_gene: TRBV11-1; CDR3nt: TGTGCCAGCAGCTTAGCCTCTAGGGTCAACATTCAGTACTTC; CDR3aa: CASSLASRVNIQYF
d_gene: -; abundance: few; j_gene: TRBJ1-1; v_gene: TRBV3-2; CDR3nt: TGTGCCAGCAGGAGGATCACTGAAGCTTTCTTT; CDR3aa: CASRRITEAFF
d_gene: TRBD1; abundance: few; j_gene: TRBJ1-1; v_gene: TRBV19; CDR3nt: TGTGCCAGTAGTAAGTACAGGGGGCCTTCAACTGGGGCGAACACTGAAGCTTTCTTT; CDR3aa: CASSKYRGPSTGANTEAFF
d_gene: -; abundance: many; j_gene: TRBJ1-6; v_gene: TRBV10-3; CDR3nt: TGTGCCATCAGGAGGGCTAATTCACCCCTCCACTTT; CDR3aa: CAIRRANSPLHF
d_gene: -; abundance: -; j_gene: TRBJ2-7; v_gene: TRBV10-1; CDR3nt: TGCGCCAGCAGTGACGGTTTTGCCTCCTACGAGCAGTACTTC; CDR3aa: CASSDGFASYEQYF
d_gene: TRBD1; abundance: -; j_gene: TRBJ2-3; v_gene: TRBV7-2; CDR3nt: TGTGCCAGCAAATACAGGGGGCTGACAGATACGCAGTATTTT; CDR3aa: CASKYRGLTDTQYF
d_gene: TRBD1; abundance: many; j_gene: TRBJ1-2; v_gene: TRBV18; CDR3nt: TGTGCCAGCTCACCACCTGGACAGGGAGAAGGCTATGGCTACACCTTC; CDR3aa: CASSPPGQGEGYGYTF
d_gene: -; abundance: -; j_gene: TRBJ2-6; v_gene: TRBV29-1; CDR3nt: TGCAGCGTAGGTGTGGTCTCTGGGGCCAACGTCCTGACTTTC; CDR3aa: CSVGVVSGANVLTF
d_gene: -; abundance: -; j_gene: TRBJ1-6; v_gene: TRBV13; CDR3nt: TGTGCCAGCAGCACCCAAGGGGGAGATTCACCCCTCCACTTT; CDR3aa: CASSTQGGDSPLHF
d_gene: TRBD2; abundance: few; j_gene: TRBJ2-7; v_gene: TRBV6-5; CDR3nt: TGTGCCAGCAGTTCCTTTTCGGGGGGGTCCTACGAGCAGTACTTC; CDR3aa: CASSSFSGGSYEQYF
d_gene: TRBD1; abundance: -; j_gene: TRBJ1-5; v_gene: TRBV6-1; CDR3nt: TGTGCCAGCAGCCCAACGACAGGGGGTAGCAATCAGCCCCAGCATTTT; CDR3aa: CASSPTTGGSNQPQHF
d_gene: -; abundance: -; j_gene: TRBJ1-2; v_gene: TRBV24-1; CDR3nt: TGTGCCACCAGTGACTATGGTCGAAGGGGCTACACCTTC; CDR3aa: CATSDYGRRGYTF
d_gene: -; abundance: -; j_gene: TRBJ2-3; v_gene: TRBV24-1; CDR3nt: TGTGCCACCAGAGACAGGTTAACAGATACGCAGTATTTT; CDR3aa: CATRDRLTDTQYF
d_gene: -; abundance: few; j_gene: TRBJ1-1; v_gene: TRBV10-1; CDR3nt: TGCGCCAGCAGTGGGTCGGGGTCTGAAGCTTTCTTT; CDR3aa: CASSGSGSEAFF
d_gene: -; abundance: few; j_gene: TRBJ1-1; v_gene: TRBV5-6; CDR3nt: TGTGCCAGCAGCGGACCACAGGGAGTGGTAACTGAAGCTTTCTTT; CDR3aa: CASSGPQGVVTEAFF
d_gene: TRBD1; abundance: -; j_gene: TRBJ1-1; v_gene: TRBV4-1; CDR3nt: TGCGCCAGCAGCCAAGCTCTGGACAGGGGGTTCTCTGAAGCTTTCTTT; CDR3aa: CASSQALDRGFSEAFF
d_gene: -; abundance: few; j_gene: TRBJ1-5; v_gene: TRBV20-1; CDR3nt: TGCAGTGCTGAGAACCAGACCGGGCTTAGTACGCCCCAGCATTTT; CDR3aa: CSAENQTGLSTPQHF
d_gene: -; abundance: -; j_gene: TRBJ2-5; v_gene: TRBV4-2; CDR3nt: TGTGCCAGCAGCCAAGCCGCAGCAGGGTGGGTTGAAGGAGAGACCCAGTACTTC; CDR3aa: CASSQAAAGWVEGETQYF
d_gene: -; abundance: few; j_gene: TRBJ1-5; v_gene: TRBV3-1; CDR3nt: TGTGCCAGCAGCCAAGATTTCGGGGGGGGTCAGCCCCAGCATTTT; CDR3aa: CASSQDFGGGQPQHF
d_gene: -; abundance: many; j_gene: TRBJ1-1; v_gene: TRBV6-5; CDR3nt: TGTGCCAGCAGTCAAAGGGAGATGAACACTGAAGCTTTCTTT; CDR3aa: CASSQREMNTEAFF
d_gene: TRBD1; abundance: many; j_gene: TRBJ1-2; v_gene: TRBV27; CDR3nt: TGTGCCAGCAGTAGACAGGGGGCGTCCGGCTACACCTTC; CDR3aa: CASSRQGASGYTF
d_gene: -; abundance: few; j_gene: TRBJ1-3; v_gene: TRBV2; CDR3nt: TGTGCCAGCAGGGTCGGACTGTCCGCGGCTGGAAACACCATATATTTT; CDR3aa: CASRVGLSAAGNTIYF
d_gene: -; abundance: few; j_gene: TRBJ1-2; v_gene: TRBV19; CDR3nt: TGTGCCAGTAGCGTCAGAACAGCTAACTATGGCTACACCTTC; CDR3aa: CASSVRTANYGYTF
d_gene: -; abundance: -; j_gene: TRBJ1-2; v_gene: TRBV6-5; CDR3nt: TGTGCCAGCAGTTACTCGTCACAGGGCCGTAGCACCTTC; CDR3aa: CASSYSSQGRSTF
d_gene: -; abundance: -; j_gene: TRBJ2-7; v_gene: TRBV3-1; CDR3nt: TGTGCCAGCAGCGGCCGCTACGAGCAGTACTTC; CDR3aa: CASSGRYEQYF
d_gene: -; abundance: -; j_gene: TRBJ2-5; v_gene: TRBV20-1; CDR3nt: TGCAGTGCTAGAGGTGCCCAGAGGTCATGGGGGGAGACCCAGTACTTC; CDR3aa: CSARGAQRSWGETQYF
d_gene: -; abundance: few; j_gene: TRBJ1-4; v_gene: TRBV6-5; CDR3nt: TGTGCCAGCAGTTACACAGGTCCTACAAATGAAAAACTGTTTTTT; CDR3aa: CASSYTGPTNEKLFF
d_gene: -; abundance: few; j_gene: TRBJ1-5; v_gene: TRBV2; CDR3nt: TGTGCCAGCAAATTGGGGGGAGATAGCAATCAGCCCCAGCATTTT; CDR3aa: CASKLGGDSNQPQHF
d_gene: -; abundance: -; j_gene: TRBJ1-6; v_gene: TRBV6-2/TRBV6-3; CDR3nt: TGTGCCAGCAAGGACCCGGGACTCCCTCCCCTCCACTTT; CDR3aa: CASKDPGLPPLHF
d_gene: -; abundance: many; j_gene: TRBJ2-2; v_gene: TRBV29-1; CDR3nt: TGCAGCGTTGTGGAGCGCCGGAGCACCGGGGAGCTGTTTTTT; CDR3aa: CSVVERRSTGELFF
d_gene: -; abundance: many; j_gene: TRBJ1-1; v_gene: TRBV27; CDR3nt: TGTGCCAGCAGTTTAGGGAAGGTGGCCACTGAAGCTTTCTTT; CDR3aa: CASSLGKVATEAFF
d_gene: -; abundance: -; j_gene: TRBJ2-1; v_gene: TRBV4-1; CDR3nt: TGCGCCAGCAGCCAAGGTTCTGACTCCTACAATGAGCAGTTCTTC; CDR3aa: CASSQGSDSYNEQFF
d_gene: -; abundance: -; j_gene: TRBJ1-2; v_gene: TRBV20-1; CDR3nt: TGCAGTGCTTCCAGGGACGACGGATATGGCTACACCTTC; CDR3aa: CSASRDDGYGYTF
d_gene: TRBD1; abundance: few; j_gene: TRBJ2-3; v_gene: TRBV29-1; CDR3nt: TGCAGCGTTGGAAATTGGAGACAGGGGGCTTCCACAGATACGCAGTATTTT; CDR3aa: CSVGNWRQGASTDTQYF
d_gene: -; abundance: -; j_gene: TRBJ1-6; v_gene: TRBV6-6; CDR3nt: TGTGCCAGCAGTGCTGAGGGAGCCAATTCACCCCTCCACTTT; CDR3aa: CASSAEGANSPLHF
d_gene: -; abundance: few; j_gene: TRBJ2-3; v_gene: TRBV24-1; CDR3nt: TGTGCCACCAGTGCAGTAGGGGGGGACACAGATACGCAGTATTTT; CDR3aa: CATSAVGGDTDTQYF
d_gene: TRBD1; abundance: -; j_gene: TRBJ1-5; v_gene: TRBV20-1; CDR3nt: TGCAGTGCGAGACAGGGGAGCAATCAGCCCCAGCATTTT; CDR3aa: CSARQGSNQPQHF
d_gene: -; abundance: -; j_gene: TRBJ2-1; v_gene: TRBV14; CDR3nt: TGTGCCAGCAGCCAAGGTGGCAGCACCTACAATGAGCAGTTCTTC; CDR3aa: CASSQGGSTYNEQFF
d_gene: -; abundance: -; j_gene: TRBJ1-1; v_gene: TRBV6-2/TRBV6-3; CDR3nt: TGTGCCAGCAGTTACTCGACCCAGAGCGGGAACACTGAAGCTTTCTTT; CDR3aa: CASSYSTQSGNTEAFF